This entry describes one T cell receptor beta chain. Its target is unknown. Some clones are missing from TCRdb's copy, which holds only in-frame ones; the method was immunoSEQ multiplex PCR. The sample holds approximately 77,000 clones; under 90% are singletons and the top ten take about 0.79%. The data belong to a study of radiotherapy plus CTLA-4 blockade in lung cancer. About the research overall: Patients showed objective responses in 15% to 20% of cases, and disease control was achieved by about 30%.

Study-wide results and limits: Radiotherapy plus ipilimumab was followed by expansion in blood of tumor-derived TCR clones.

With 6 bases removed from V and 7 bases from J, the gap between germline ends came to 15 bases. Germline lookup yields CDR1 SNHLY and CDR2 FYNNEI. The CDR3 length is 13 residues. In chemo-refractory metastatic non-small-cell lung cancer, patients got ipilimumab CTLA-4 blockade together with focal radiation. The chain recombines TRBV2 with TRBJ2-5; D remains ambiguous. This TCR derives from a human donor with non-small cell lung cancer who had stable disease on radiotherapy plus ipilimumab. The sample consisted of peripheral blood, taken from a patient treated with radiotherapy plus ipilimumab. This CDR3 reads CASRKDRSGTQYF. As DNA, the CDR3 is TGTGCCAGCAGGAAGGACCGCTCTGGGACCCAGTACTTC.